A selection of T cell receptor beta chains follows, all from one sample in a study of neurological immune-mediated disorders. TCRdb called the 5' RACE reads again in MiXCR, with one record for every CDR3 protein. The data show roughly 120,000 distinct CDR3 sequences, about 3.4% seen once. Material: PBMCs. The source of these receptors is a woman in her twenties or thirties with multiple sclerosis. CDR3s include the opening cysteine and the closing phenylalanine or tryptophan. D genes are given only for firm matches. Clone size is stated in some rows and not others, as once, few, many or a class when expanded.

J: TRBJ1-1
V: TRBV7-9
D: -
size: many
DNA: TGTGCCAGCAGCTTAGCGCCGAACAGGGATGACACTGAAGCTTTCTTT
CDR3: CASSLAPNRDDTEAFF

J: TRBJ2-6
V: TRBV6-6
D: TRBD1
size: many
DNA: TGTGCCAGCAGTGACAGGGCTCAAGGGGCCAACGTCCTGACTTTC
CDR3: CASSDRAQGANVLTF

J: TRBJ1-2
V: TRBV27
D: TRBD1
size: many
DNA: TGTGCCAGCAGTCCGCGCGCGACAGGGAATTATGGCTACACCTTC
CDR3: CASSPRATGNYGYTF

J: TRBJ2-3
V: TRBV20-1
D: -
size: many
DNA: TGCAGTGCTACTTGGGAGGGCACAGATACGCAGTATTTT
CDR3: CSATWEGTDTQYF

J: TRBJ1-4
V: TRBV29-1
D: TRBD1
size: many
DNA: TGCAGCGCGAGGGGGGACAGTAATGAAAAACTGTTTTTT
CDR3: CSARGDSNEKLFF

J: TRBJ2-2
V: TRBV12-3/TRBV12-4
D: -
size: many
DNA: TGTGCCAGTTGGACAGACGGAAACACCGGGGAGCTGTTTTTT
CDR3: CASWTDGNTGELFF

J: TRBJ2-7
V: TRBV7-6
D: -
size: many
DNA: TGTGCCAGCAGCCCGAGGGACTTTAGCTCCTACGAGCAGTACTTC
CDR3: CASSPRDFSSYEQYF

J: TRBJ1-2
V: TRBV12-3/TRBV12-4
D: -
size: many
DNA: TGTGCCAGCAGTTTGTACTATGGCTACACCTTC
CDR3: CASSLYYGYTF

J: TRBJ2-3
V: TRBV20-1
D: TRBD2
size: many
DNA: TGCAGTAGACTAGCGGGGGCCGGCACAGATACGCAGTATTTT
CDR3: CSRLAGAGTDTQYF

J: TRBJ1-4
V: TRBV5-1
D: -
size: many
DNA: TGCGCCAGCAGGCTAGGTTCGAATGAAAAACTGTTTTTT
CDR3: CASRLGSNEKLFF

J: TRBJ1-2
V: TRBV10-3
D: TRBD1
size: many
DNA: TGTGCCATCAGTGAGTCGCCAGACAGGGGGGGTCTGAGCTACACCTTC
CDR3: CAISESPDRGGLSYTF

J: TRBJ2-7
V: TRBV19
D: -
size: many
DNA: TGTGCCAGTAGCCCGCTAAGTGGGGTCTCCTACGAGCAGTACTTC
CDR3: CASSPLSGVSYEQYF

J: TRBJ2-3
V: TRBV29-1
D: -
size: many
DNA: TGCAGCTCGACGGAAAAGCTATCAGATACGCAGTATTTT
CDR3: CSSTEKLSDTQYF

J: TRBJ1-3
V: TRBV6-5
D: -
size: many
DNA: TGTGCCAGCAGTTACTCAGCAGGGAGAGACACCATATATTTT
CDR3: CASSYSAGRDTIYF

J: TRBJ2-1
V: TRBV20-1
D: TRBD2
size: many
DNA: TGCAGTGCAGGGACTAGCGGGAGGGCCCCTTACTCCTACAATGAGCAGTTCTTC
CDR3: CSAGTSGRAPYSYNEQFF

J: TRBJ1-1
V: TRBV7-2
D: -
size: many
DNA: TGTGCCAGCAGCTTAAGCAGGCGGAACACTGAAGCTTTCTTT
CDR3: CASSLSRRNTEAFF

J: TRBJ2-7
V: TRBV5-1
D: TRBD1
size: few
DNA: TGCGCCAGCAGCTTGGGTTTCGGGACAGGAACGGGAAACGAGCAGTACTTC
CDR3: CASSLGFGTGTGNEQYF

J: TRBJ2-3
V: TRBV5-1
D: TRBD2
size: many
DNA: TGCGCCAGCAGGCCCAAGCTGGGAGCGGGGAGCACAGATACGCAGTATTTT
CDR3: CASRPKLGAGSTDTQYF

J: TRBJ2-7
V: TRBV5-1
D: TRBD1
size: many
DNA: TGCGCCAGCAGCCGGACAGGGGGAACCTACGAGCAGTACTTC
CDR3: CASSRTGGTYEQYF

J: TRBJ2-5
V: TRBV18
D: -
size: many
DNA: TGTGCCAGCTCACCCTCAGAGACCCAGTACTTC
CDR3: CASSPSETQYF

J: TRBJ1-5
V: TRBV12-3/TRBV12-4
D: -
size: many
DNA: TGTGCCAGCAGCACAGGGTGGCCCCAGCATTTT
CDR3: CASSTGWPQHF

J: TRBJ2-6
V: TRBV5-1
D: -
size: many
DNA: TGCGCCAGCAGCGGCAGTCGCCTCCTCTCTGGGGCCAACGTCCTGACTTTC
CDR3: CASSGSRLLSGANVLTF

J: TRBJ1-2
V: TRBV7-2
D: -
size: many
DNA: TGTGCCAGCAGCTCAACAGGCCCCTATGGCTACACCTTC
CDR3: CASSSTGPYGYTF

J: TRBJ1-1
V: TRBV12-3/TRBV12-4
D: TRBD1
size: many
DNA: TGTGCCAGCAGCCCCCGGACAGGGGGAATGAACACTGAAGCTTTCTTT
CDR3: CASSPRTGGMNTEAFF

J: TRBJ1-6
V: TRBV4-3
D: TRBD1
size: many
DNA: TGCGCCAGCAGCCAAGAGACGGGGACAGTCTCTTCACCCCTCCACTTT
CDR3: CASSQETGTVSSPLHF

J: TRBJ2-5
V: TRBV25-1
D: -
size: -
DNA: TGTGCCAGCAGAGAGGACCGCGCGGTGGCCCAGTACTTC
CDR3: CASREDRAVAQYF

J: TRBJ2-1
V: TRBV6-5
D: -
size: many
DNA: TGTGCCAGCAGTTACTTAGTTGGATCCTACAATGAGCAGTTCTTC
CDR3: CASSYLVGSYNEQFF

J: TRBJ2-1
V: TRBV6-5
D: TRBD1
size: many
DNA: TGTGCCAGCAGTCTTCAGGGGGCGGGGTATGAGCAGTTCTTC
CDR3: CASSLQGAGYEQFF

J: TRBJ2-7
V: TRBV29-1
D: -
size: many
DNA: TGCAGCGTTAGGGAGAACTACGAGCAGTACTTC
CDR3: CSVRENYEQYF

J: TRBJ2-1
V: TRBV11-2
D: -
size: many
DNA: TGTGCCAGCAGCTTAGAAGGCACTAGCAGATACAATGAGCAGTTCTTC
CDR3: CASSLEGTSRYNEQFF

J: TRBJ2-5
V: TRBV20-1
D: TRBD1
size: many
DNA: TGCAGTGCTAGCCACCTGGACAGGGGGTATCCCCAAGAGACCCAGTACTTC
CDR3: CSASHLDRGYPQETQYF

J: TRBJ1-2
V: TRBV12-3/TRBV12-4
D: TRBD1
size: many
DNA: TGTGCCAGCAGAACTATCACAGGGGATGATGGCTACACCTTC
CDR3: CASRTITGDDGYTF

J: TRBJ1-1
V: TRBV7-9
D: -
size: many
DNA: TGTGCCAGCAGCTTTCACCCAATCGGCCGAGGGAGGGGATTGAACACTGAAGCTTTCTTT
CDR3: CASSFHPIGRGRGLNTEAFF

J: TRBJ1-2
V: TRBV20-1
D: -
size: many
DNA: TGCAGTGCTAGAGTGGAAGGACTGGGGCATTCGGGCTACACCTTC
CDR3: CSARVEGLGHSGYTF

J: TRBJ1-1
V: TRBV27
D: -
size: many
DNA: TGTGCCAGCAGTCAGGGAGGAAGAAACACTGAAGCTTTCTTT
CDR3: CASSQGGRNTEAFF

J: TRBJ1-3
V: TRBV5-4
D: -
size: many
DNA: TGTGCCAGCAGGACAGAAGTCTCTGGAAACACCATATATTTT
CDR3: CASRTEVSGNTIYF

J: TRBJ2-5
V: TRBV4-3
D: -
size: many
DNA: TGCGCCAGCAGCTTTGACCTGATCCAAGAGACCCAGTACTTC
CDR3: CASSFDLIQETQYF

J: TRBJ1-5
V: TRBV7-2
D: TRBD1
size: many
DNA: TGTGCCAGCAGCTGGCGGGGACAGGTTAATCAGCCCCAGCATTTT
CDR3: CASSWRGQVNQPQHF

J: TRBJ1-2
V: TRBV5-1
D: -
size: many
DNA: TGCGCCAGCAGCTTTGAGCAGGGAGGCTATGGCTACACCTTC
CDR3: CASSFEQGGYGYTF

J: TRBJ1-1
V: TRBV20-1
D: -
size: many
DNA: TGCAGTGCTCCAGACAGGCGGCAAGGCACTGAAGCTTTCTTT
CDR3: CSAPDRRQGTEAFF

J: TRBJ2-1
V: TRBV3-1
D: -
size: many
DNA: TGTGCCAGCAGCCAGGGTTCTGGCCCATTAAATGAGCAGTTCTTC
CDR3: CASSQGSGPLNEQFF

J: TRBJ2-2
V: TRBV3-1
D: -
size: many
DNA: TGTGCCAGCAGCCAAGTGGTCACCGGGGAGCTGTTTTTT
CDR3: CASSQVVTGELFF

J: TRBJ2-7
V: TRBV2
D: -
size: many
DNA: TGTGCCAGCAGTGAACAGGGATGGGACGAGCAGTACTTC
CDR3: CASSEQGWDEQYF

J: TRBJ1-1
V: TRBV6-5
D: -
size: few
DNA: TGTGCCAGCAGCGCGCCTGAGGGGAACACTGAAGCTTTCTTT
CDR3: CASSAPEGNTEAFF

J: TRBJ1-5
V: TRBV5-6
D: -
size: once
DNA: -
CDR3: CASSFGTGNQPQNF

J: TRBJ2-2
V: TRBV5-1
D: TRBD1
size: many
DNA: TGCGCCAGCAGTCCGAAGGGACAGCATACCGGGGAGCTGTTTTTT
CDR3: CASSPKGQHTGELFF

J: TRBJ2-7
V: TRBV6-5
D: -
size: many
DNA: TGTGCCAGCAGTTACTCGAGAGGGTACGAGCAGTACTTC
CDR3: CASSYSRGYEQYF

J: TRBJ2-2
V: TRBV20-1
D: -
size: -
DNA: -
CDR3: CSAWRTIYEQYFGPGLKRELFF

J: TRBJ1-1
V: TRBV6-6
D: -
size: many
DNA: TGTGCCAGCAGTTACTCAGGCAGGGGAAAAGCTTTCTTT
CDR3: CASSYSGRGKAFF

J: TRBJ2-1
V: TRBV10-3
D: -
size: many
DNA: TGTGCCGCGGCGGGGACAACCTACAATGAGCAGTTCTTC
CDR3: CAAAGTTYNEQFF